This passage covers 23 T cell receptor beta chains from one sample sequenced in a study of CD8 T cells in ankylosing spondylitis. TCRdb re-called the 5' RACE reads with MiXCR, one entry per CDR3 protein. The table lists some 87,000 distinct CDR3 sequences, around 9.4% of them singletons. Input material: blood, either unsorted or a sorted T cell fraction (not recorded which). These receptors originate from a male donor with ankylosing spondylitis or in good health (not recorded which).

This clonotype was picked up many times. This chain connects TRBV23-1 to TRBJ2-1; no definite D call. TRBV23-1 is treated as an ORF (open reading frame) with a function not yet certain. V was cut by 10 bases and J by 3 bases, with 25 bases left in between. The CDR3 extends over 17 amino acids. CDR3 amino acids: CATSPRPPTSFYNEQFF. The CDR3 coding sequence is TGCGCCACCTCCCCAAGGCCCCCGACAAGTTTCTACAATGAGCAGTTCTTC.

This clonotype was counted a few times. The V gene is TRBV5-1, the J gene TRBJ2-1; D gene ambiguous. Germline V gene data show CDR1 as SGHRS and CDR2 as YFSETQ. Trimming removed 0 bases from V and 9 bases from J, with 10 bases in between. The CDR3 consists of 13 residues. The CDR3 region is CASSLADSGEQFF. CDR3 sequence (DNA): TGCGCCAGCAGCTTGGCCGACTCGGGTGAGCAGTTCTTC.

The table lists this clonotype with many counts. The V and J genes are TRBV5-1 and TRBJ2-1; D possibly corresponds to TRBD1 (6 bases). Trimming left V 0 bases short and J 4 bases short, with 8 bases between. Per germline, CDR1 SGHRS and CDR2 YFSETQ. The CDR3 extends over 14 amino acids. CDR3: CASSLGQEYNEQFF. CDR3 sequence (DNA): TGCGCCAGCAGCTTGGGACAGGAGTACAATGAGCAGTTCTTC. The variable domain in full, completed from reference TRBV5-1 and TRBJ2-1, reads KAGVTQTPRYLIKTRGQQVTLSCSPISGHRSVSWYQQTPGQGLQFLFEYFSETQRNKGNFPGRFSGRQFSNSRSEMNVSTLELGDSALYLCASSLGQEYNEQFFGPGTRLTVL.

In this sample, this clonotype turned up many times. The chain links TRBV20-1 to TRBJ2-7; no clear D. This CDR3 spans 12 amino acids. V dropped 6 bases and J dropped 0 bases, with 9 bases sitting between them. Germline V gives CDR1 DFQATT, CDR2 SNEGSKA (reference sequence). CDR3 sequence: CSARQSSYEQYF. The CDR3 nucleotides read TGCAGTGCCCGGCAGAGCTCCTACGAGCAGTACTTC.

The gene calls are TRBV11-1 and TRBJ2-7; D is undetermined. The CDR3 is 14 amino acids. V was clipped by 3 bases and J by 4 bases, with 13 bases between them. Germline CDR1 SGHAT, CDR2 FQDESV (reference sequence). CDR3 sequence reads: CASSFNLDGYEQYF. CDR3 sequence (DNA): TGTGCCAGCAGCTTTAACCTGGACGGTTACGAGCAGTACTTC. The full variable domain, its missing parts supplied by reference TRBV11-1 and TRBJ2-7, is EAEVAQSPRYKITEKSQAVAFWCDPISGHATLYWYRQILGQGPELLVQFQDESVVDDSQLPKDRFSAERLKGVDSTLKIQPAELGDSAMYLCASSFNLDGYEQYFGPGTRLTVT.

The genes are TRBV5-1 and TRBJ1-1, with 7 bases matching TRBD1. Germline V gene data show CDR1 as SGHRS and CDR2 as YFSETQ. Losses at the gene ends were 0 bases for V and 7 bases for J; bases not matched to a gene: 3. The CDR3 sequence is 13 residues long. The CDR3 bases are TGCGCCAGCAGCTTGGTGGGGGACAGTGAAGCTTTCTTT. This sequence encodes CASSLVGDSEAFF.

This clonotype was observed many times. The chain is built from TRBV10-3 and TRBJ1-5, with TRBD1 identical over 8 bases. V lost 6 bases to trimming and J lost 5 bases; unmatched junction nucleotides: 9. This CDR3 has 15 amino acids. Germline V gene lookup returns CDR1 ENHRY and CDR2 SYGVKD. CDR3 in amino acids: CAISPIQGGDQPQHF. Written as DNA, the CDR3 is TGTGCCATCAGCCCAATACAGGGGGGGGATCAGCCCCAGCATTTT.

The sample holds many counts of this clonotype. The chain uses TRBV3-1 and TRBJ2-7; 8 bases are a match to TRBD1. Germline loops: CDR1 LGHDT, CDR2 YNNKEL (reference sequence). This CDR3 comprises 13 residues. Germline trimming cut 4 bases from V and 4 bases from J; bases unmatched to any gene: 3. In DNA, the CDR3 is TGTGCCAGCAGCCGGGACAGGCAATACGAGCAGTACTTC. This gives the protein CASSRDRQYEQYF.

The sample holds many counts of this clonotype. The rearrangement links TRBV5-1 to TRBJ2-1; 8 bases are a match to TRBD2. The trim removed 0 bases at V and 0 bases at J, leaving 5 bases unmatched. The CDR3 length is 17 residues. Germline CDR1 reads SGHRS; CDR2 reads YFSETQ. The CDR3 loop is CASSLGRRGGSYNEQFF. In DNA form, the CDR3 reads TGCGCCAGCAGCTTGGGACGTCGGGGGGGCTCCTACAATGAGCAGTTCTTC.

This clonotype was seen at least ten times. V is TRBV12-3 or TRBV12-4 and J is TRBJ1-4; no clear D gene. The CDR3 runs to 11 residues. V gave up 3 bases and J gave up 9 bases, with 5 bases separating them. The CDR3: CASSFSQKLFF. CDR3 DNA sequence: TGTGCCAGCAGTTTTTCCCAAAAACTGTTTTTT.

There are a few counts of this clonotype. The rearrangement joins TRBV5-1 to TRBJ2-3, with TRBD2 matching over 9 bases. Looked up from germline, CDR1 is SGHRS and CDR2 is YFSETQ. This CDR3 has 14 amino acids. After removal of 4 bases from V and 4 bases from J, the junction contained 4 bases not matched to a gene. Here the CDR3 reads CASSGGGAADTQYF. DNA of the CDR3: TGCGCCAGCAGCGGCGGGGGGGCCGCAGATACGCAGTATTTT.

In the case of this clonotype: This may be a read error, as it is one base from a much larger clone. The chain has TRBV2 and TRBJ1-6; D is unresolved. CDR3 length: 16 amino acids. Germline loops: CDR1 SNHLY, CDR2 FYNNEI. The CDR3 protein is CTSSETWTGENSPLHF. CDR3 coding DNA: TGTACCAGCAGTGAAACGTGGACCGGGGAGAATTCACCCCTCCACTTT.

The chain employs TRBV2 and TRBJ2-7, with D possibly being TRBD2 (6 bases). The CDR3 is 13 residues long. Per the germline V gene, CDR1 is SNHLY and CDR2 is FYNNEI. Trimming took off 8 bases at V and 1 base at J, with 12 bases between the two ends. The CDR3 sequence is CASLAGTSYEQYF. CDR3 DNA sequence: TGTGCCAGCTTGGCCGGGACTTCCTACGAGCAGTACTTC.

This clonotype was counted many times. V usage is TRBV2 and J usage is TRBJ2-5, with D possibly matching TRBD1 (6 bases). Trimming cost V 7 bases and J 2 bases, with 11 bases left between them. Germline CDR1 is SNHLY and CDR2 is FYNNEI. The length of the CDR3 is 13 residues. The CDR3 loop reads CASKYTGQETQYF. CDR3 nucleotides: TGTGCCAGCAAATACACAGGGCAAGAGACCCAGTACTTC. The variable domain in full, with the rest retrieved from reference TRBV2 and TRBJ2-5, is EPEVTQTPSHQVTQMGQEVILRCVPISNHLYFYWYRQILGQKVEFLVSFYNNEISEKSEIFDDQFSVERPDGSNFTLKIRSTKLEDSAMYFCASKYTGQETQYFGPGTRLLVL.

Ten or more counts support this clonotype. The genes are TRBV12-3 or TRBV12-4 and TRBJ1-1; 8 bases fit TRBD1. With V trimmed by 6 bases and J by 8 bases, 5 bases remained unmatched. The CDR3 consists of 12 residues. The CDR3 sequence is CASSLGQGEAFF. The CDR3, as DNA: TGTGCCAGCAGCCTAGGACAGGGCGAAGCTTTCTTT.

This clonotype was observed many times. The rearrangement links TRBV12-3 or TRBV12-4 to TRBJ2-5; D possibly corresponds to TRBD1 (6 bases). Deletions cut 5 bases from V and 2 bases from J, with 18 bases between. This CDR3 has 16 residues. The CDR3 sequence is CASSDTGLGRQETQYF. The CDR3 region has the DNA TGTGCCAGCAGTGACACAGGGCTAGGGAGACAAGAGACCCAGTACTTC.

Only a few counts were recorded for this clonotype. The rearrangement joins TRBV18 to TRBJ1-2; 7 nucleotides line up with TRBD1. After removal of 2 bases from V and 0 bases from J, the junction contained 3 bases not matched to a gene. Germline CDR1 is KGHSH and CDR2 is LQKENI. The CDR3 covers 15 residues. CDR3 DNA sequence: TGTGCCAGCTCACCAGCGGGACAGTCTAACTATGGCTACACCTTC. This sequence encodes CASSPAGQSNYGYTF.

This clonotype was seen many times. This sequence joins TRBV7-6 and TRBJ2-1; 14 nucleotides align to TRBD2. Trimming took 5 bases from V and 6 from J; bases not matched to a gene: 15. The CDR3 has 19 amino acids. The germline CDR1 and CDR2 sequences are SGHVS and FNYEAQ. The CDR3 loop reads CASSLRAVTSGGAGNEQFF. The CDR3 DNA sequence: TGTGCCAGCAGCCTTAGGGCTGTGACTAGCGGGGGGGCCGGCAATGAGCAGTTCTTC.

This clonotype was found many times. V usage is TRBV29-1 and J usage is TRBJ2-3; D is undetermined. The V end lost 4 bases, the J end lost 0 bases, and 8 bases lay between the germline ends. Germline values: CDR1 SQVTM, CDR2 ANQGSEA. CDR3 length: 13 amino acids. CDR3 in DNA: TGCAGCGTTGTAAGGGCTAGCACAGATACGCAGTATTTT. It is translated as CSVVRASTDTQYF.

Ten or more counts support this clonotype. The J gene is TRBJ2-5, the V gene TRBV29-1; weak D call: TRBD2 (7 bases). The V end was cut by 3 bases, the J end by 5 bases, with 19 bases between. The CDR3 is 15 amino acids. Germline V gene lookup returns CDR1 SQVTM and CDR2 ANQGSEA. CDR3 loop: CSVDFSAGAEETQYF. The DNA of the CDR3 is TGCAGCGTTGATTTCTCGGCGGGGGCTGAGGAGACCCAGTACTTC.

This clonotype was detected many times. The chain carries TRBV7-8 and TRBJ2-2; a weak D match, TRBD1 (7 bases). V lost 3 bases, J lost 0 bases, and 11 bases lay in between. CDR3 size: 16 residues. CDR1 is SGHVS, CDR2 FQNEAQ, per germline. The CDR3 bases are TGTGCCAGCAGCTTCGGAGGGGGCACGAACACCGGGGAGCTGTTTTTT. Encoded protein: CASSFGGGTNTGELFF.

This clonotype was seen many times. This chain connects TRBV7-2 to TRBJ2-1; unclear D gene. Deletions cut 5 bases from V and 5 bases from J, with 10 bases between. This CDR3 has 13 residues. Germline V gene sequence: CDR1 SGHTA, CDR2 FQGNSA. The CDR3 reads CASSRRTDNEQFF. The CDR3, as DNA: TGTGCCAGCAGCCGCCGGACGGACAATGAGCAGTTCTTC.

There are a few counts of this clonotype. This rearrangement joins TRBV11-2 to TRBJ2-5; weak D call: TRBD2 (5 bases). The CDR3 length is 15 residues. The germline gives CDR1 SGHAT, CDR2 FQNNGV. Deletions cut 5 bases from V and 3 bases from J, with 16 bases between. The CDR3 reads CASSPDGRVEETQYF. The DNA for the CDR3 is TGTGCCAGCAGCCCAGATGGGCGGGTGGAAGAGACCCAGTACTTC.